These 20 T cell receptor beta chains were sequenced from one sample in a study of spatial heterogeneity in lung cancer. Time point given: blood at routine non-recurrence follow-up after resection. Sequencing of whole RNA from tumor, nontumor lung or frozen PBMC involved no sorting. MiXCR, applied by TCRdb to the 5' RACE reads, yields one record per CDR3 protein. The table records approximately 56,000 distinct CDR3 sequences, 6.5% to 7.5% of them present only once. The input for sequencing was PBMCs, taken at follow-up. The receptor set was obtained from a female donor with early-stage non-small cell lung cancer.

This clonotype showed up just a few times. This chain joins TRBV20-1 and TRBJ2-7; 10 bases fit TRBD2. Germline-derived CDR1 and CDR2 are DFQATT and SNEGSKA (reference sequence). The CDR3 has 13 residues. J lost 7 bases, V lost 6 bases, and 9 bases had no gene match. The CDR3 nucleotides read TGCAGTGCAGCGCTAGCGGGGGTTTTTGAGCAGTACTTC. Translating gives CSAALAGVFEQYF.

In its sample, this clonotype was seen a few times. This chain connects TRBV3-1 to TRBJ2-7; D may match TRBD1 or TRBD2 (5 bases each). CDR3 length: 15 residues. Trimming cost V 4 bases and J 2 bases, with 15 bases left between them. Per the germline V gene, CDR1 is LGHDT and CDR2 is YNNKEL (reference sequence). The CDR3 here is CASSPSGTKAYEQYF. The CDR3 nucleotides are TGTGCCAGCAGCCCTTCCGGGACGAAAGCCTACGAGCAGTACTTC.

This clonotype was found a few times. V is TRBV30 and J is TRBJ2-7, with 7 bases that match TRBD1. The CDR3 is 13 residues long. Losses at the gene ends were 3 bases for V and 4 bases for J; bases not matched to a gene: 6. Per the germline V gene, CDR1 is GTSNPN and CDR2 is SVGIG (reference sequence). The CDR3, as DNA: TGTGCCTGGAGACAGGGGATCTGGTACGAGCAGTACTTC. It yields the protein CAWRQGIWYEQYF.

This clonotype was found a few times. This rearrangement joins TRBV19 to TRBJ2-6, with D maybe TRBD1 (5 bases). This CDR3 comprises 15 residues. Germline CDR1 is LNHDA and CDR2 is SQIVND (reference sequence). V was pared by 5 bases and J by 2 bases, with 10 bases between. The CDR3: CASSDRKTGANVLTF. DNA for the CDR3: TGTGCCAGTAGTGACAGAAAGACTGGGGCCAACGTCCTGACTTTC.

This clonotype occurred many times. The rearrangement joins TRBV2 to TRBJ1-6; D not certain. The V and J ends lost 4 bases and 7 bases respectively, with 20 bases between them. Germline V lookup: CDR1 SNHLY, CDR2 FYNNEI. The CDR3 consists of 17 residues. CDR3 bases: TGTGCCAGCAGTGGTCAATATGGACGGGGAAGCAATTCACCCCTCCACTTT. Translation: CASSGQYGRGSNSPLHF.

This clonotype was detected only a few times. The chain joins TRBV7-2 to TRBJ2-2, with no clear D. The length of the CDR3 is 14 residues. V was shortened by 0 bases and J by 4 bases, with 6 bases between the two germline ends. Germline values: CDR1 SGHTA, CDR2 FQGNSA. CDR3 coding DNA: TGTGCCAGCAGCTTAGCGGTCACCACCGGGGAGCTGTTTTTT. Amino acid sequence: CASSLAVTTGELFF. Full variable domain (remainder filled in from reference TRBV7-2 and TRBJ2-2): GAGVSQSPSNKVTEKGKDVELRCDPISGHTALYWYRQSLGQGLEFLIYFQGNSAPDKSGLPSDRFSAERTGGSVSTLTIQRTQQEDSAVYLCASSLAVTTGELFFGEGSRLTVL.

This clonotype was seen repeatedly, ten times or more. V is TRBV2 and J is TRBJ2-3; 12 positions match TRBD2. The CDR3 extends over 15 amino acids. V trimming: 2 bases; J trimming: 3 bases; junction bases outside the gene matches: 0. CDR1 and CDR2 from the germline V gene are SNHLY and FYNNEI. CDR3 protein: CASSETSGRTDTQYF. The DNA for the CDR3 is TGTGCCAGCAGTGAAACTAGCGGGAGGACAGATACGCAGTATTTT.

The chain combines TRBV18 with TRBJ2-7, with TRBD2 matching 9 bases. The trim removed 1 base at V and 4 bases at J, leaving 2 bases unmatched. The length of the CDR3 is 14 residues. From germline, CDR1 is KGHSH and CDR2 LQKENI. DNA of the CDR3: TGTGCCAGCTCACCACTAGCGGGGGAATACGAGCAGTACTTC. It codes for CASSPLAGEYEQYF.

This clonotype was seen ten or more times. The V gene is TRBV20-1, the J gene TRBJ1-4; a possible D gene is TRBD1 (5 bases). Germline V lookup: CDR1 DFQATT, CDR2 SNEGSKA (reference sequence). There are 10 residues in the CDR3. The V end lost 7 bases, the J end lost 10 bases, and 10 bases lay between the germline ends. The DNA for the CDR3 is TGCAGTGTGAAGGGGCGAAAACTGTTTTTT. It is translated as CSVKGRKLFF.

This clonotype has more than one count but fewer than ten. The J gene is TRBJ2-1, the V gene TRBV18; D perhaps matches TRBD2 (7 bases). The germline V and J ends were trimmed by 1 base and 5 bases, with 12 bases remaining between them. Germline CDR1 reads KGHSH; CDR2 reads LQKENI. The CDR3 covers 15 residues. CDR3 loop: CASSPLTGRDNEQFF. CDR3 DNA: TGTGCCAGCTCACCACTAACAGGGAGGGACAATGAGCAGTTCTTC.

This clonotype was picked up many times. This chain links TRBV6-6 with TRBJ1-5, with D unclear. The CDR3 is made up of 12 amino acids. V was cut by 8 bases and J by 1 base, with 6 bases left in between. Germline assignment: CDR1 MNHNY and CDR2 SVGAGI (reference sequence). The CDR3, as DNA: TGTGCCAGCCGTGAGAGCAATCAGCCCCAGCATTTT. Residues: CASRESNQPQHF.

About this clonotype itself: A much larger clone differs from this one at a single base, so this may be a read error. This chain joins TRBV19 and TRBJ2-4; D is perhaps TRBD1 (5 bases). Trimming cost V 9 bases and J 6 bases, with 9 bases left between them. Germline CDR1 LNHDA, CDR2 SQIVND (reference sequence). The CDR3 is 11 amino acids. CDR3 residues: CASSQGNIQYF. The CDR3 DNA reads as TGTGCCAGCTCCCAGGGAAACATTCAGTACTTC.

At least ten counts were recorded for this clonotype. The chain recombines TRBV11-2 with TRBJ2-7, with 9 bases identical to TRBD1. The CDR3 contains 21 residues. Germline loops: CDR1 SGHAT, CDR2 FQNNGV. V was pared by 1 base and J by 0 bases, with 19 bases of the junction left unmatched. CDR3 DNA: TGTGCCAGCAGCTTAGTCCCTCCGGGACAGGGTTACGCGGGGAGCTCCTACGAGCAGTACTTC. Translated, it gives CASSLVPPGQGYAGSSYEQYF. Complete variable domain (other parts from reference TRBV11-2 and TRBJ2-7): EAGVAQSPRYKIIEKRQSVAFWCNPISGHATLYWYQQILGQGPKLLIQFQNNGVVDDSQLPKDRFSAERLKGVDSTLKIQPAKLEDSAVYLCASSLVPPGQGYAGSSYEQYFGPGTRLTVT.

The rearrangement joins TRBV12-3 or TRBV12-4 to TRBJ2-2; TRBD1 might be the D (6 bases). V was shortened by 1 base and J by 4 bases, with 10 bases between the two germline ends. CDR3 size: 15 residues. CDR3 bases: TGTGCCAGCAGTTTAGGGACAGTCCCCACCGGGGAGCTGTTTTTT. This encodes CASSLGTVPTGELFF.

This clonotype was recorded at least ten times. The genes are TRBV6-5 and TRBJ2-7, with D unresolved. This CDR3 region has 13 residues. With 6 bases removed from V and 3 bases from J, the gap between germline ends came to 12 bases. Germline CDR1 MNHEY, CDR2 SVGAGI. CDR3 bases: TGTGCCAGCAGGTCCTTATTCTTCTACGAGCAGTACTTC. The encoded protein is CASRSLFFYEQYF.

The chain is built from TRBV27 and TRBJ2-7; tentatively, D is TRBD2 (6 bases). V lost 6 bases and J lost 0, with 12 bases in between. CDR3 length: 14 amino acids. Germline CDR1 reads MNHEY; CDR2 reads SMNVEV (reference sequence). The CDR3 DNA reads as TGTGCCAGCAGGGGGAACGGGGGCTCCTACGAGCAGTACTTC. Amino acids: CASRGNGGSYEQYF.

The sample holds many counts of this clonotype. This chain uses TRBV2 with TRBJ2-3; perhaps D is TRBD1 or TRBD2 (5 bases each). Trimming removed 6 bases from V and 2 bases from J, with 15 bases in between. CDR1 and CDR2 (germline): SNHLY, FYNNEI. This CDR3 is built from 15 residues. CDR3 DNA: TGTGCCAGCAGCACCCCGGGGACCGCCACAGATACGCAGTATTTT. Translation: CASSTPGTATDTQYF.

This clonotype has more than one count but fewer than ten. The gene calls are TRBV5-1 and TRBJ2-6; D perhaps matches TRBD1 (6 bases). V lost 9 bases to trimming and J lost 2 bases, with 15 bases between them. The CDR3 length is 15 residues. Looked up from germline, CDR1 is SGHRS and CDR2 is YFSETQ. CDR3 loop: CATHRDRPGANVLTF. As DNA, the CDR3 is TGCGCCACTCACCGTGACAGGCCTGGGGCCAACGTCCTGACTTTC.

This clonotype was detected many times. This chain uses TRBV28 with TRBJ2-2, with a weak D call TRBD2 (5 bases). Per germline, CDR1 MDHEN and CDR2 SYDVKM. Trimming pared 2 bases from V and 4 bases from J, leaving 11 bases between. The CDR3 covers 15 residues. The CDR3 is CASSLGSFSTGELFF. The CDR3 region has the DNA TGTGCCAGCAGTTTAGGGAGTTTCAGCACCGGGGAGCTGTTTTTT.

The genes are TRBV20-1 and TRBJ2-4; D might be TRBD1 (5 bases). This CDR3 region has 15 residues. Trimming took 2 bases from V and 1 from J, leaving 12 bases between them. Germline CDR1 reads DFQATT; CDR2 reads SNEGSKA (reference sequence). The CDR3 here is CSARIPQAAKNIQYF. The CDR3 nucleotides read TGCAGTGCTAGAATCCCACAGGCGGCCAAAAACATTCAGTACTTC.